The 16 T cell receptor beta chains below all came from one sample that was sequenced in a study of shared clonotypes between healthy human individuals. The protocol was immunoSEQ multiplex PCR, while the TCRdb copy is restricted to in-frame clones and leaves out a portion. The sample holds a few million clones; 85% to 95% are singletons and the top ten take approximately 0.39%. The material sequenced was naive CD4+ T cells from PBMCs. The subset: CD45RA+ positively selected. The receptors come from a man younger than 30 in good health. Some clones in this sample may be carry-over from other donors' samples.

This chain uses TRBV28 with TRBJ1-3, with 8 bases fitting TRBD1. From germline, CDR1 is MDHEN and CDR2 SYDVKM. CDR3 size: 16 residues. With V trimmed by 1 base and J by 0 bases, 2 bases remained unmatched. In nucleotides, the CDR3 is TGTGCCAGCAGTTTATCCGGGACAGGCTCTGGAAACACCATATATTTT. This encodes CASSLSGTGSGNTIYF.

V is TRBV10-3 and J is TRBJ1-1, with D unclear. V lost 8 bases and J lost 2, with 9 bases in between. The V gene's germline CDR1 is ENHRY and CDR2 SYGVKD. This CDR3 is 12 amino acids long. CDR3 in amino acids: CAIGRSNTEAFF. The CDR3 nucleotides read TGTGCCATCGGAAGGAGCAACACTGAAGCTTTCTTT.

V gene TRBV16 combines with J gene TRBJ1-2; the D gene is possibly TRBD1 (5 bases). V lost 2 bases, J lost 2 bases, and 12 bases lay in between. Germline V gene sequence: CDR1 KGHSY, CDR2 FQNENV. The CDR3 spans 15 residues. Here the CDR3 reads CASSQGQGGNYGYTF. Here the CDR3 DNA reads TGTGCCAGCAGCCAAGGTCAGGGAGGAAACTATGGCTACACCTTC.

The chain employs TRBV4-2 and TRBJ2-7; 8 nucleotides agree with TRBD2. This CDR3 is 17 amino acids long. The V gene end was trimmed by 4 bases and the J gene end by 3 bases; junction bases not matched to a gene: 14. Germline V gene sequence: CDR1 LGHNA, CDR2 YNFKEQ. The CDR3 bases are TGTGCCAGCAGCCCCAAGGTTGTTAGCGGGATGATCTACGAGCAGTACTTC. Translation gives CASSPKVVSGMIYEQYF.

The chain joins TRBV27 to TRBJ1-5; 9 nucleotides line up with TRBD1. V was pared by 6 bases and J by 4 bases, with 7 bases of the junction left unmatched. The germline gives CDR1 MNHEY, CDR2 SMNVEV (reference sequence). This CDR3 has 15 residues. The CDR3 nucleotides are TGTGCCAGCAGGCCCGGGACAGGGACAAATCAGCCCCAGCATTTT. It yields the protein CASRPGTGTNQPQHF.

The genes are TRBV7-6 and TRBJ2-5; tentative D call: TRBD1 (6 bases). Germline V CDR1 and CDR2: SGHVS, FNYEAQ. Trimming shortened V by 6 bases and J by 3 bases, and 14 bases separated the two germline ends. CDR3 length: 14 residues. CDR3 bases: TGTGCCAGCAGTCACCCATACAGGGAAGAGACCCAGTACTTC. Translating it yields CASSHPYREETQYF.

A remark on this clone: The junction differs from germline at one of its ends, possibly a read error. The same CDR3 can be traced to other DNA sequences in this sample. This chain joins TRBV18 and TRBJ1-1; unclear D gene. There are 13 residues in the CDR3. The germline V gene encodes CDR1 KGHSH and CDR2 LQKENI. The CDR3, as DNA: TGTGCCAGCTCACCAATGGGGAACACCGAAGCTTTCTTT. Translating gives CASSPMGNTEAFF.

On this clone: This sample also contains other DNA sequences that code for the same CDR3. V and J are TRBV6-4 and TRBJ2-1; 8 nucleotides match TRBD1. V trimming: 6 bases; J trimming: 4 bases; junction bases outside the gene matches: 2. The CDR3 has 13 residues. Germline V lookup: CDR1 MRHNA, CDR2 SNTAGT. CDR3: CASSRTGYNEQFF. CDR3 bases: TGTGCCAGCAGCCGGACAGGGTACAATGAGCAGTTCTTC.

The genes are TRBV5-1 and TRBJ2-6; D remains unclear. Germline V gives CDR1 SGHRS, CDR2 YFSETQ. The CDR3 loop spans 17 amino acids. Trimming left V 5 bases short and J 0 bases short, with 15 bases between. CDR3 protein: CASSNGPLGSGANVLTF. The CDR3 DNA is TGCGCCAGCAGTAATGGACCTTTGGGCTCTGGGGCCAACGTCCTGACTTTC.

The rearrangement links TRBV6-1 to TRBJ1-4; TRBD1 agrees at 7 bases. With V trimmed by 3 bases and J by 8 bases, 12 bases remained unmatched. In germline, CDR1 is MNHNS, CDR2 SASEGT. This CDR3 has 16 residues. This CDR3 reads CASSERRGRGQEKLFF. CDR3 coding DNA: TGTGCCAGCAGTGAGCGCCGGGGGAGGGGACAGGAAAAACTGTTTTTT.

The chain is built from TRBV10-3 and TRBJ2-2; D may correspond to TRBD1 or TRBD2 (5 bases each). Germline V gene lookup returns CDR1 ENHRY and CDR2 SYGVKD. The CDR3 length is 14 residues. Trimming stripped 6 bases from V and 5 bases from J, with 13 bases between. The CDR3 DNA is TGTGCCATCAGGTACCGGGACGGAACCGGGGAGCTGTTTTTT. It yields the protein CAIRYRDGTGELFF.

This chain links TRBV21-1 with TRBJ1-4; the table's D call TRBD1 went unverified against the DNA. TRBV21-1 is labeled a pseudogene. This CDR3 comprises 15 residues. CDR3 sequence reads: CASSVRGTVDEKLFF. The CDR3 coding sequence is TGTGCCAGCAGCGTTCGTGGGACAGTTGATGAAAAACTGTTTTTT.

The chain uses TRBV20-1 and TRBJ2-2, with D hard to call. The V gene lost 3 bases and the J gene lost 8 bases, with 7 bases spanning the gap. The CDR3 length is 11 residues. The germline V gene encodes CDR1 DFQATT and CDR2 SNEGSKA (reference sequence). CDR3 region: CSARTWGELFF. As DNA, the CDR3 is TGCAGTGCTAGGACCTGGGGGGAGCTGTTTTTT.

The J gene is TRBJ2-7, the V gene TRBV29-1; TRBD2 is a possible D gene (5 bases). Germline V CDR1 and CDR2: SQVTM, ANQGSEA. V gave up 0 bases and J gave up 3 bases, with 15 bases separating them. This CDR3 has 15 residues. In nucleotides, the CDR3 is TGCAGCGTTGAAGATCTTGAGGGAAAGAACTACGAGCAGTACTTC. This translates into CSVEDLEGKNYEQYF.

V is TRBV19 and J is TRBJ2-1; D tentatively reads TRBD1 or TRBD2 (5 bases each). V was cut by 3 bases and J by 8 bases, with 11 bases left in between. The germline V gene has CDR1 LNHDA and CDR2 SQIVND (reference sequence). This CDR3 has 13 amino acids. The CDR3 reads CASSIGARDEQFF. In DNA form, the CDR3 reads TGTGCCAGTAGTATCGGGGCCCGGGATGAGCAGTTCTTC. The variable domain in full, completed from reference TRBV19 and TRBJ2-1, reads DGGITQSPKYLFRKEGQNVTLSCEQNLNHDAMYWYRQDPGQGLRLIYYSQIVNDFQKGDIAEGYSVSREKKESFPLTVTSAQKNPTAFYLCASSIGARDEQFFGPGTRLTVL.

The V gene is TRBV9, the J gene TRBJ2-2; 8 nucleotides line up with TRBD1. Germline V gene sequence: CDR1 SGDLS, CDR2 YYNGEE. V lost 3 bases to trimming and J lost 4 bases; unmatched junction nucleotides: 8. CDR3 length equals 16 residues. The DNA for the CDR3 is TGTGCCAGCAGCGCGCAGGGGGCGCGGGGCACCGGGGAGCTGTTTTTT. This encodes CASSAQGARGTGELFF.